Below are 18 T cell receptor beta chains sequenced from a single sample in a study of shared clonotypes between healthy human individuals (dated by TCRdb to the early 2020s). Library method: the immunoSEQ multiplex PCR assay. TCRdb's version of the immuneACCESS table is confined to in-frame rearrangements and falls short of the full clone set. An unresolved V gene accounts for under half of the shortfall where checked; the remainder is of unknown origin. The sample yields about 2.4 million clones; more than 90% were counted once. About 0.13% of the sample goes to the ten largest clones. What was sequenced was naive CD4+ T cells sorted from blood. The cell subset or site tag for this specimen amounts to: CD45RA+ positively selected. Every receptor here comes from a man between 18 and 29 years old in good health.

The CDR3 loop reads CASSRNGPSWGTEAFF. The CDR3 DNA is TGTGCCAGCAGTCGAAACGGGCCATCGTGGGGCACTGAAGCTTTCTTT. The chain couples TRBV27 to TRBJ1-1; D is uncertain. Germline CDR1 is MNHEY and CDR2 is SMNVEV (reference sequence). The CDR3 is 16 amino acids. Trimming took 5 bases from V and 4 from J, leaving 20 bases between them.

J is TRBJ2-5 and V is TRBV19, with D maybe TRBD2 (6 bases). Germline values: CDR1 LNHDA, CDR2 SQIVND (reference sequence). V dropped 1 base and J dropped 5 bases, with 14 bases sitting between them. The CDR3 is 15 residues long. The CDR3 nucleotides are TGTGCCAGTAGTATAGCTGGGGGGATCGGGGAGACCCAGTACTTC. Translating it yields CASSIAGGIGETQYF.

The gene calls are TRBV2 and TRBJ1-2; 8 bases map to TRBD1. The V and J ends lost 7 bases and 4 bases, in that order; junction bases with no gene match: 8. The CDR3 sequence is 14 residues long. The germline CDR1 and CDR2 sequences are SNHLY and FYNNEI. The CDR3 DNA reads TGTGCCAGCACCGTGACAGGGGTCGCCTATGGCTACACCTTC. This codes for CASTVTGVAYGYTF.

The chain carries TRBV9 and TRBJ2-6, with D perhaps TRBD1 (5 bases). CDR1 is SGDLS and CDR2 is YYNGEE in the germline V gene. V gave up 4 bases and J gave up 0 bases, with 11 bases separating them. The CDR3 sequence is 16 residues long. CDR3 region: CASSPVGDSGANVLTF. The CDR3 region has the DNA TGTGCCAGCAGCCCGGTAGGGGACTCTGGGGCCAACGTCCTGACTTTC.

The chain uses TRBV6-5 and TRBJ1-6; tentatively, D is TRBD1 (6 bases). CDR1 and CDR2 (germline): MNHEY, SVGAGI. The CDR3 runs 16 residues. The ends were cut back, 4 bases at V and 5 bases at J, with 15 bases in the middle. The CDR3 nucleotides read TGTGCCAGCAGTTTCTTCGGACAGACCAATAATTCACCCCTCCACTTT. The encoded protein is CASSFFGQTNNSPLHF.

There are a few counts of this clone. The V gene is TRBV7-2, the J gene TRBJ1-1, with D possibly matching TRBD1 (6 bases). The CDR3 totals 12 residues. V lost 2 bases to trimming and J lost 6 bases, with 7 bases between them. From germline, CDR1 is SGHTA and CDR2 FQGNSA. CDR3 loop: CASSLWGPEAFF. The CDR3 nucleotides read TGTGCCAGCAGCTTATGGGGGCCTGAAGCTTTCTTT.

CDR3 bases: TGCGCCATCCCGGACACGACCGATCCCTACGAGCAGTACTTC. This translates into CAIPDTTDPYEQYF. V is TRBV23-1 and J is TRBJ2-7; D is possibly TRBD1 (5 bases). TRBV23-1 is treated as an ORF (open reading frame) with a function not yet certain. The V gene lost 10 bases and the J gene lost 2 bases, with 18 bases spanning the gap. This CDR3 is 14 amino acids long.

This rearrangement joins TRBV2 to TRBJ1-4; a possible D gene is TRBD1 (5 bases). This CDR3 is built from 15 residues. Germline loops: CDR1 SNHLY, CDR2 FYNNEI. The V end was cut by 1 base, the J end by 7 bases, with 13 bases between. CDR3 coding DNA: TGTGCCAGCAGTGAAGGGGTGTGGGGCGGTGAAAAACTGTTTTTT. Its translation is CASSEGVWGGEKLFF.

This sequence joins TRBV5-4 and TRBJ2-5, with 14 positions matching TRBD2. With 4 bases clipped from V and 2 bases from J, the junction kept 7 bases outside the gene matches. The CDR3 sequence is 17 residues long. CDR1 and CDR2 from the germline V gene are SGHNT and YYREEE (reference sequence). The CDR3 spells CASSPRTSGGPQETQYF. In nucleotides, the CDR3 is TGTGCCAGCAGCCCGCGGACTAGCGGGGGGCCTCAAGAGACCCAGTACTTC.

This chain connects TRBV10-3 to TRBJ2-7; 11 positions agree with TRBD2. CDR1 and CDR2 (germline): ENHRY, SYGVKD. This CDR3 comprises 17 residues. J lost 3 bases, V lost 2 bases, and 9 bases had no gene match. The CDR3 loop is CAISETKGLAEVYEQYF. Here the CDR3 DNA reads TGTGCCATCAGTGAGACCAAGGGACTAGCGGAGGTCTACGAGCAGTACTTC.

The chain uses TRBV2 and TRBJ1-3; the D gene is possibly TRBD1 (5 bases). The V end lost 6 bases, the J end lost 2 bases, and 8 bases lay between the germline ends. Germline values: CDR1 SNHLY, CDR2 FYNNEI. There are 13 residues in the CDR3. The CDR3 DNA follows: TGTGCCAGCAGCAGGGAAACTGGAAACACCATATATTTT. Its protein product is CASSRETGNTIYF.

Notes on this clone: Other DNA sequences from this sample encode an identical CDR3 as well. The chain carries TRBV10-3 and TRBJ2-7; possibly TRBD1 for D (6 bases). With 4 bases removed from V and 0 bases from J, the gap between germline ends came to 10 bases. This CDR3 comprises 14 residues. The V gene's germline CDR1 is ENHRY and CDR2 SYGVKD. The CDR3 is CAISGDRSSYEQYF. DNA for the CDR3: TGTGCCATCAGTGGTGACAGGAGCTCCTACGAGCAGTACTTC.

The chain combines TRBV5-6 with TRBJ1-2; D is ambiguous. The germline V and J ends were trimmed by 7 bases and 8 bases, with 18 bases remaining between them. Germline V gene lookup returns CDR1 SGHDT and CDR2 YYEEEE. The length of the CDR3 is 13 residues. This CDR3 reads CASEPQTGYGYTF. The DNA for the CDR3 is TGTGCCAGCGAACCGCAGACTGGTTACGGCTACACCTTC. Using reference TRBV5-6 and TRBJ1-2 for the parts outside the CDR3, the full variable domain is DAGVTQSPTHLIKTRGQQVTLRCSPKSGHDTVSWYQQALGQGPQFIFQYYEEEERQRGNFPDRFSGHQFPNYSSELNVNALLLGDSALYLCASEPQTGYGYTFGSGTRLTVV.

A few counts support this clone. This chain joins TRBV29-1 and TRBJ1-1; D is ambiguous. The CDR3 sequence is 11 residues long. V lost 7 bases and J lost 5, with 11 bases in between. CDR1 is SQVTM and CDR2 is ANQGSEA in the germline V gene. The CDR3 loop reads CSGIDSTEAFF. The CDR3 bases are TGCAGCGGGATAGACTCTACTGAAGCTTTCTTT. The full variable domain, completed using reference TRBV29-1 and TRBJ1-1, is SAVISQKPSRDICQRGTSLTIQCQVDSQVTMMFWYRQQPGQSLTLIATANQGSEATYESGFVIDKFPISRPNLTFSTLTVSNMSPEDSSIYLCSGIDSTEAFFGQGTRLTVV.

The V and J genes are TRBV5-4 and TRBJ1-2; 7 positions match TRBD1. V gave up 4 bases and J gave up 6 bases; unmatched junction bases: 12. The CDR3 loop spans 15 amino acids. CDR1 and CDR2 from the germline V gene are SGHNT and YYREEE (reference sequence). The CDR3 DNA is TGTGCCAGCAGCGTAGACAGGGTCGGGTTCGATGGCTACACCTTC. Protein: CASSVDRVGFDGYTF.

This chain links TRBV5-1 with TRBJ1-5; D is unclear. Trimming stripped 0 bases from V and 1 base from J, with 8 bases between. The CDR3 totals 15 residues. From germline, CDR1 is SGHRS and CDR2 YFSETQ. The CDR3 is CASSLDSLSNQPQHF. CDR3 coding DNA: TGCGCCAGCAGCTTGGACAGTCTCAGCAATCAGCCCCAGCATTTT.

The chain employs TRBV7-3 and TRBJ1-2, with D unclear. CDR1 and CDR2 from the germline V gene are SGHTA and FQGTGA. This CDR3 contains 13 residues. Trimming pared 5 bases from V and 4 bases from J, leaving 11 bases between. Here the CDR3 reads CASSRDRFYGYTF. As DNA, the CDR3 is TGTGCCAGCAGCCGAGATCGGTTCTATGGCTACACCTTC.

The chain recombines TRBV5-1 with TRBJ2-5, with 14 bases fitting TRBD2. The V segment lost 0 bases and the J segment 4 bases; nucleotides outside the gene matches: 5. The CDR3 contains 17 residues. Per germline, CDR1 SGHRS and CDR2 YFSETQ. The CDR3 sequence: CASSLGRGLAGAETQYF. The CDR3 DNA follows: TGCGCCAGCAGCTTGGGTAGGGGACTAGCGGGGGCAGAGACCCAGTACTTC.